This T cell receptor beta chain was identified during a study of monozygotic twins with inflammatory bowel disease. Whole-study results and caveats: Especially with disease activity, IBD patients shared fewer clonotypes with others than healthy twins did.

Each CDR3 protein gets one entry in TCRdb, which reprocessed the 5' RACE reads and gives no DNA. This specimen shows approximately 160,000 distinct CDR3 sequences; the ten leading clones hold about 2.7%. The CDR3 is made up of 15 amino acids. CDR1 and CDR2 from the germline V gene are SEHNR and FQNEAQ (reference sequence). Comment on this clonotype: The antigen remains undetermined.

What was sequenced was blood. This clonotype was sampled from a human donor with ulcerative colitis or Crohn's disease, or a healthy co-twin of an affected twin (not recorded which). The J gene is TRBJ1-1, the V gene TRBV7-9; TCRdb picks TRBD1, but there is no DNA to check that call. CDR3 sequence reads: CASSLLSNGATEAFF.